The clone carrying this T cell receptor beta chain was seen once. Antigen unknown. This specimen comes from a study of healthy donors' naive CD4 and CD8 T cells. General study points: Possible naive T cell homeostatic proliferation bias remained unaddressed.

TCR libraries were built from 450 to 650 ng of total RNA by linear amplification. MiXCR was run by TCRdb on the reads, yielding one entry per CDR3 protein. Among 150,000 to 200,000 distinct CDR3 sequences listed, about 70% were seen once. CD4+CD8-CD45RO-CD45RA+ cells were naive CD4+; CD8+CD4-CD45RA+CD27bright cells were naive CD8+. This TCR came from a pool of human donors in good health; the sample pools cells from several healthy donors. Specimen: naive CD4+ and CD8+ T cells sorted from blood, pooled from several donors.

The CDR3 loop reads CASSYSAWRSNQPQHF. The CDR3 bases are TGTGCCAGCAGTTACTCCGCCTGGAGGTCTAATCAGCCCCAGCATTTT. The V and J genes are TRBV6-2 or TRBV6-3 and TRBJ1-5, with unresolved D. Per germline, CDR1 MNHEY and CDR2 SVGEGT. The V end was cut by 0 bases, the J end by 4 bases, with 13 bases between. The CDR3 length is 16 residues.